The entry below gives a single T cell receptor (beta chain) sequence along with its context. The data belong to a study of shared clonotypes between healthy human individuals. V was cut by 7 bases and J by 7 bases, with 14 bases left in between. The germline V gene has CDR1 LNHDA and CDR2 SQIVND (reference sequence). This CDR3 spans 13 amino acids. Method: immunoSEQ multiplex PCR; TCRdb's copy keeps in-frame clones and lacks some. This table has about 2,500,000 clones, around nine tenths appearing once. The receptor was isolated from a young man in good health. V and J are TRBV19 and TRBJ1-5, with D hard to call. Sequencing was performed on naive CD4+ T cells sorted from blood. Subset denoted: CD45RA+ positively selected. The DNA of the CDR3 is TGTGCCAGTACCCACCGGGGTGGACAGCCCCAGCATTTT. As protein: CASTHRGGQPQHF.